This is a list of T cell receptor beta chains from one sample in a study of CD8 T cells in ankylosing spondylitis. TCRdb itself ran the 5' RACE reads through MiXCR, one entry per CDR3 protein. The sample lists under 150,000 distinct CDR3 sequences; around 8.5% were seen once. The sequencing sample was made of blood, either unsorted or a sorted T cell fraction (not recorded which). All receptors come from a male donor with ankylosing spondylitis or in good health (not recorded which). Both conserved end residues are part of each CDR3. A D gene is named only where the DNA matches it firmly. Some rows have no size entry. The others give once, few or many, or a class for an expanded clone.

cdr3_aa cdr3_nt cdr3_length clone_size j_call v_call d_call
CASSLSWGAEAYEQYF TGTGCCAGCAGTTTAAGCTGGGGGGCAGAAGCCTACGAGCAGTACTTC 16 - TRBJ2-7 TRBV12-3/TRBV12-4 -
CASSLSRGLDEQFF TGTGCCAGCAGCTTATCGAGGGGGCTGGATGAGCAGTTCTTC 14 few TRBJ2-1 TRBV7-9 TRBD1
CASSREVSYEQYF TGTGCCAGCAGCCGGGAGGTCTCCTACGAGCAGTACTTC 13 many TRBJ2-7 TRBV5-5 TRBD2
CASARLAGGGIYNEQFF TGCGCCAGCGCTCGACTAGCGGGAGGGGGTATATACAATGAGCAGTTCTTC 17 - TRBJ2-1 TRBV5-1 TRBD2
CASSPRSLAGNTDTQYF TGTGCCAGCAGCCCCCGATCCCTAGCGGGGAACACAGATACGCAGTATTTT 17 - TRBJ2-3 TRBV12-3/TRBV12-4 TRBD2
CASKGVSNQPQHF TGTGCCAGCAAGGGAGTTAGCAATCAGCCCCAGCATTTT 13 many TRBJ1-5 TRBV2 -
CATSDRRTTNNEQFF TGTGCCACCAGTGATCGACGGACTACAAACAATGAGCAGTTCTTC 15 many TRBJ2-1 TRBV24-1 -
CSARSRTGLGEQYF TGCAGTGCTAGATCGAGGACAGGACTGGGCGAGCAGTACTTC 14 many TRBJ2-7 TRBV20-1 TRBD1
CASSLDPIPYNEQFF TGTGCCAGCAGCTTGGACCCCATACCCTACAATGAGCAGTTCTTC 15 - TRBJ2-1 TRBV7-9 -
CATSRGDLTSGRGETQYF TGTGCCACCAGCAGAGGGGACCTTACTAGCGGGAGAGGGGAGACCCAGTACTTC 18 many TRBJ2-5 TRBV15 TRBD2
CASSEDPGVGNEQFF TGTGCCAGCAGTGAAGATCCGGGAGTGGGGAATGAGCAGTTCTTC 15 once TRBJ2-1 TRBV2 -